This entry lists 5 T cell receptor beta chains sequenced from one sample in a study of blood T cell repertoires in COVID-19. Libraries were prepared by immunoSEQ multiplex PCR; TCRdb keeps only in-frame clonotypes and omits some of them. Among 430,000 or so clones, roughly 90% were seen once, and the ten largest hold less than 2%. The sample consisted of PBMCs or T cells enriched from blood (not recorded which). The receptors were gathered from a middle-aged woman who had recovered from COVID-19.

The rearrangement links TRBV5-4 to TRBJ2-2, with 12 nucleotides matching TRBD2. Germline CDR1 and CDR2: SGHNT and YYREEE (reference sequence). CDR3 length equals 15 residues. V shed 4 bases and J 6 bases; nucleotides not matched to a gene: 4. The CDR3 here is CASSRGLAGAGELFF. The CDR3 DNA follows: TGTGCCAGCAGCCGGGGACTAGCGGGTGCCGGGGAGCTGTTTTTT.

A single count supports this clone. The DNA of the CDR3 is TGTGCCAGCCTATCGGACAGCTTGGAACAGTACTTC. Amino acid sequence: CASLSDSLEQYF. The chain combines TRBV12-3 or TRBV12-4 with TRBJ2-7; D may be TRBD1 (6 bases). The germline V and J ends were trimmed by 8 bases and 10 bases, with 18 bases remaining between them. The CDR3 contains 12 residues.

J is TRBJ2-2 and V is TRBV7-6; TRBD2 might be the D (5 bases). CDR1 and CDR2 from the germline V gene are SGHVS and FNYEAQ. The CDR3 is made up of 14 amino acids. V was shortened by 2 bases and J by 7 bases, with 11 bases between the two germline ends. The chain's CDR3 is CASSLPSLGGELFF. As DNA, the CDR3 is TGTGCCAGCAGCTTACCTAGCCTGGGCGGGGAGCTGTTTTTT. The full variable domain, completed using reference TRBV7-6 and TRBJ2-2, is GAGVSQSPRYKVTKRGQDVALRCDPISGHVSLYWYRQALGQGPEFLTYFNYEAQQDKSGLPNDRFSAERPEGSISTLTIQRTEQRDSAMYRCASSLPSLGGELFFGEGSRLTVL.

The V gene is TRBV3-1 (or the pseudogene TRBV3-2), the J gene TRBJ2-2, with TRBD2 matching 8 bases. The V segment lost 0 bases and the J segment 0 bases; nucleotides outside the gene matches: 0. CDR1 and CDR2 (germline): LGHDT, YNNKEL (reference sequence). CDR3 length: 16 residues. CDR3 nucleotide sequence: TGTGCCAGCAGCCAAGATAGCGGGACGAACACCGGGGAGCTGTTTTTT. Protein: CASSQDSGTNTGELFF.

Here the CDR3 reads CASSFDTGELFF. The CDR3 DNA follows: TGTGCCAGCAGCTTCGACACCGGGGAGCTGTTTTTT. The chain couples TRBV5-5 to TRBJ2-2; D ambiguous. Germline CDR1 and CDR2: SGHKS and YYEKEE (reference sequence). The CDR3 totals 12 residues. Trimming took 2 bases from V and 3 from J, leaving 2 bases between them.